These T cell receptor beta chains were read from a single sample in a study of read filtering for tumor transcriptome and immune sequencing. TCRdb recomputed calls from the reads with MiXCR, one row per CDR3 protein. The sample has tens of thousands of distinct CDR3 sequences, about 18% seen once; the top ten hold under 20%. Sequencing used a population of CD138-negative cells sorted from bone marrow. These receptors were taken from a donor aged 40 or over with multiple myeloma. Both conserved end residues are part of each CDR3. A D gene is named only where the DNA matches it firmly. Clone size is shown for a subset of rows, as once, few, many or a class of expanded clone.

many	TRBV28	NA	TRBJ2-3	TGTGCCAGCAGTAATCCCAGCGGACACACAGATACGCAGTATTTT	CASSNPSGHTDTQYF
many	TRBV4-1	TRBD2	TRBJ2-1	TGCGCCAGCAGCCAGGCTAGCGGTCCCTACAATGAGCAGTTCTTC	CASSQASGPYNEQFF
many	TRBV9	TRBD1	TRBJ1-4	TGTGCCAGCAGTTCAGGGGGCAGGGAAAATGAAAAACTGTTTTTT	CASSSGGRENEKLFF
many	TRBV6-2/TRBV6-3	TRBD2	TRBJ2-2	TGTGCCAGCAGCCCTTGGGTAGCGGGAGGCGCGAACACCGGGGAGCTGTTTTTT	CASSPWVAGGANTGELFF
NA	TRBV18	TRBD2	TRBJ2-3	TGTGCCAGCTCACCTGGGAGGGGCGCGGCTACGCAGTATTTT	CASSPGRGAATQYF
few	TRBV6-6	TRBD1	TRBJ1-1	TGTGCCAGCAGGGAACCTTCGGAGACAGGGGGGAACACTGAAGCTTTCTTT	CASREPSETGGNTEAFF
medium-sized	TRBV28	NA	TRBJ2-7	TGTGCCAGCAGTTTCGGTACAGGCCTTTCCTACGAGCAGTACTTC	CASSFGTGLSYEQYF
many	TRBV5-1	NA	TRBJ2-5	TGCGCCAGCAGCTCGGGCCCTGCGGGAACCGCCCAAGAGACCCAGTACTTC	CASSSGPAGTAQETQYF
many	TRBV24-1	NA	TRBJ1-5	TGTGCCACCACGGATGGCGATCAGCCCCAGCATTTT	CATTDGDQPQHF
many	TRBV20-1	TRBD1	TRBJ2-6	TGCAGTGCTAGAGATCCGCTTAACCGACAGGGGGCGTCTGGGGCCAACGTCCTGACTTTC	CSARDPLNRQGASGANVLTF
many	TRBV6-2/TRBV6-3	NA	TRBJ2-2	TGTGCCAGCAGCCAATACCGGACTACCGGGGAGCTGTTTTTT	CASSQYRTTGELFF
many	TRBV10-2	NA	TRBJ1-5	TGCGCCAGCAGTGAGTCGTTTGGGACATGGGCTAATCAGCCCCAGCATTTT	CASSESFGTWANQPQHF